The entry below describes one TCR beta chain. What it recognizes is unknown. This sample is part of a study of cytomegalovirus exposure and HLA in healthy donors. Primers for the PCR totalled 60 Vbeta and 13 Jbeta. Assay: immunoSEQ multiplex PCR; the TCRdb copy retains only in-frame clones and omits some. The data contain 100,000 to 150,000 clones, 75% to 85% of them singletons. Study results and caveats: Later, an analysis found that common viral pathogens appeared to be linked with several of the most significant clusters.

The length of the CDR3 is 13 residues. Germline loops: CDR1 MGHRA, CDR2 YSYEKL. V lost 0 bases and J lost 4, with 7 bases in between. What was sequenced was PBMCs. This chain links TRBV4-1 with TRBJ2-7; D not resolved. The TCR was taken from a woman between 50 and 59 years old in good health and CMV-seropositive. The CDR3 sequence: CASSQDFSYEQYF. The CDR3 DNA is TGCGCCAGCAGCCAAGATTTCAGTTACGAGCAGTACTTC.